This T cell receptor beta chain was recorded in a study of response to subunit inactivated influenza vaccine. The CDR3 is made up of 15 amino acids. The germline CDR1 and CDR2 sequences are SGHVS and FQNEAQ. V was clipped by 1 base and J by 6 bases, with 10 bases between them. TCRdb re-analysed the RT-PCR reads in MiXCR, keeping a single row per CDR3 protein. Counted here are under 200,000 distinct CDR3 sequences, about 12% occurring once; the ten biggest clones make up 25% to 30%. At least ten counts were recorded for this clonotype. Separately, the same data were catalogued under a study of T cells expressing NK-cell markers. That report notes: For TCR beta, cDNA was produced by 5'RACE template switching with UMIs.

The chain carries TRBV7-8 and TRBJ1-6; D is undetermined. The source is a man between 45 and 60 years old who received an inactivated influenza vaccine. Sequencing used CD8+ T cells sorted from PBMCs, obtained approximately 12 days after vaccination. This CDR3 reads CASSLERQFNSPLHF. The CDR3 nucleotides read TGTGCCAGCAGCTTAGAGCGGCAGTTTAATTCACCCCTCCACTTT. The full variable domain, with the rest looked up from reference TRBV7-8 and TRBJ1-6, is GAGVSQSPRYKVAKRGQDVALRCDPISGHVSLFWYQQALGQGPEFLTYFQNEAQLDKSGLPSDRFFAERPEGSVSTLKIQRTQQEDSAVYLCASSLERQFNSPLHFGNGTRLTVT.